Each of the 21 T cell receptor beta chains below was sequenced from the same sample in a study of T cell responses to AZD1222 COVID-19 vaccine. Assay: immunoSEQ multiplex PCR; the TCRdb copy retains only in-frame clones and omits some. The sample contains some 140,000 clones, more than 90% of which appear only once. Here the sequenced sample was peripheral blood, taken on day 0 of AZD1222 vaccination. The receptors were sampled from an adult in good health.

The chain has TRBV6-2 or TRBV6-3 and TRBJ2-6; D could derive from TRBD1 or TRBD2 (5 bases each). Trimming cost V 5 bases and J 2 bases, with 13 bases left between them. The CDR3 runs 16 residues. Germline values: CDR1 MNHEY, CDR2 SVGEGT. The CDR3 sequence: CASSKVQGPGANVLTF. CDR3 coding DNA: TGTGCCAGCAGTAAAGTTCAGGGACCTGGGGCCAACGTCCTGACTTTC.

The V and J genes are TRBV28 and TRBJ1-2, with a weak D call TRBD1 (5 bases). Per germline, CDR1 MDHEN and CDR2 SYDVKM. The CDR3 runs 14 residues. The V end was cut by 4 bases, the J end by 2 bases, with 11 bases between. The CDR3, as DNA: TGTGCCAGCAGTTGGCCGGGACGGAACTATGGCTACACCTTC. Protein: CASSWPGRNYGYTF.

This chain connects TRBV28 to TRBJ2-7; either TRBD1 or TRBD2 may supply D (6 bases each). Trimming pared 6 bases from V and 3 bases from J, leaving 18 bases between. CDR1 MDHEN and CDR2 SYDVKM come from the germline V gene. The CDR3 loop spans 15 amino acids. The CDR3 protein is CASRGRKTGLYEQYF. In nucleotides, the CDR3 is TGTGCCAGCAGGGGGAGGAAGACAGGCCTCTACGAGCAGTACTTC.

This CDR3 reads CASSLELQSDTQYF. As DNA, the CDR3 is TGTGCCAGCAGCTTGGAGCTCCAGTCAGATACGCAGTATTTT. This sequence joins TRBV5-6 and TRBJ2-3; no clear D. CDR3 length: 14 residues. V lost 0 bases and J 4 bases, leaving 9 bases between the germline ends. CDR1 and CDR2 from the germline V gene are SGHDT and YYEEEE.

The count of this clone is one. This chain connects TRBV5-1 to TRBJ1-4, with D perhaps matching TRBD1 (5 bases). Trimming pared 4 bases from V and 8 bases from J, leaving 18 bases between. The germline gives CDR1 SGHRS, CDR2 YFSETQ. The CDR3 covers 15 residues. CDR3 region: CASSQSGTRSEKLFF. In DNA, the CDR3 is TGCGCCAGCAGCCAATCCGGGACCCGAAGCGAAAAACTGTTTTTT.

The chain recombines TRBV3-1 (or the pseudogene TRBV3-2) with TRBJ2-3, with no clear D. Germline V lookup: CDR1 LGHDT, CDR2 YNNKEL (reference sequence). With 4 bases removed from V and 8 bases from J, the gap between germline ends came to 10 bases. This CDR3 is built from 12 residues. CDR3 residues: CASSRYRSTQYF. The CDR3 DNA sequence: TGTGCCAGCAGCCGTTACCGATCTACGCAGTATTTT.

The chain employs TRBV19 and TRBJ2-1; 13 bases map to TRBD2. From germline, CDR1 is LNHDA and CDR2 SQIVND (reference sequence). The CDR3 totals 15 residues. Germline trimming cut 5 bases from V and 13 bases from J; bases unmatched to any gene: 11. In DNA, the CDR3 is TGTGCCAGTAGTGCCTCCGGGACTAGCGGGACAATACAGTTCTTC. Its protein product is CASSASGTSGTIQFF.

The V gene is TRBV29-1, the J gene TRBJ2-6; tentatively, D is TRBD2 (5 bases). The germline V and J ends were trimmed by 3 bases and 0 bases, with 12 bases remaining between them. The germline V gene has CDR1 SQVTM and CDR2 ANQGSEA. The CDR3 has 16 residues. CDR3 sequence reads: CSVDDEGVSGANVLTF. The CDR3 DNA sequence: TGCAGCGTTGATGATGAGGGCGTCTCTGGGGCCAACGTCCTGACTTTC.

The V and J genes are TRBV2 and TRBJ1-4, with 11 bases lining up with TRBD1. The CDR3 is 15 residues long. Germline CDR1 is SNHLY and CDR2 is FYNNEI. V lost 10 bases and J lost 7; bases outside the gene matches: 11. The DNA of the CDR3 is TGTGCCACCACTCCTGGGACAGGGGGGGGTGAAAAACTGTTTTTT. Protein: CATTPGTGGGEKLFF.

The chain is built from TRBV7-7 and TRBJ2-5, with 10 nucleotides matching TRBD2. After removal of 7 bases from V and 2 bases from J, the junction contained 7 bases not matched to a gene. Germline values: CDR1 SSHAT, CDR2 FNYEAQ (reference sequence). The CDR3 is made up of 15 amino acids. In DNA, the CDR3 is TGTGCCAGCACCGCACTAGCGGGATATCAAGAGACCCAGTACTTC. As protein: CASTALAGYQETQYF.

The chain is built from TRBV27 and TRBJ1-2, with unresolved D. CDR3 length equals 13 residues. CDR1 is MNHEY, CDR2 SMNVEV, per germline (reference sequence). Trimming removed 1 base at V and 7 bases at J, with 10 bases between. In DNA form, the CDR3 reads TGTGCCAGCAGTTTATTGGCTCTTGGTGGCTACACCTTC. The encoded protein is CASSLLALGGYTF.

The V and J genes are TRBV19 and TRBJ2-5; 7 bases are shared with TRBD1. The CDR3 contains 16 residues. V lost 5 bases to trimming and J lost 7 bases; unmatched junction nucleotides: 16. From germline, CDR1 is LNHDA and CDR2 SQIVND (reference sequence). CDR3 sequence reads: CASSQDRASRMATQYF. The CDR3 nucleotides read TGTGCCAGTAGTCAAGACAGGGCTTCAAGAATGGCGACCCAGTACTTC.

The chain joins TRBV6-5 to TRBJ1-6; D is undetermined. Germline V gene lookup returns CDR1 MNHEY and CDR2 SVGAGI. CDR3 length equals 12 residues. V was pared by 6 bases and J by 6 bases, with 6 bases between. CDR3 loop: CASRTSNSPLHF. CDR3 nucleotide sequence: TGTGCCAGCAGAACCAGTAATTCACCCCTCCACTTT.

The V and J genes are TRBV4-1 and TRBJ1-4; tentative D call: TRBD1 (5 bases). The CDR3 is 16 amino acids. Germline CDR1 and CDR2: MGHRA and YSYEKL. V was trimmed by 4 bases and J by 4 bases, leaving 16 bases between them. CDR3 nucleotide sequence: TGCGCCAGCAGCCGTCAGAGTGGGGGACTTAATGAAAAACTGTTTTTT. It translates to CASSRQSGGLNEKLFF.

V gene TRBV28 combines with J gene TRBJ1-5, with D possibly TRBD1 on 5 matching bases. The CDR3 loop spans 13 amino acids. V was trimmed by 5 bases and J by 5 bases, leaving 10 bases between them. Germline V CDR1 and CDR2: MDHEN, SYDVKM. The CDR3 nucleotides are TGTGCCAGCAGTAGGACACCAGATCAGCCCCAGCATTTT. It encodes CASSRTPDQPQHF.

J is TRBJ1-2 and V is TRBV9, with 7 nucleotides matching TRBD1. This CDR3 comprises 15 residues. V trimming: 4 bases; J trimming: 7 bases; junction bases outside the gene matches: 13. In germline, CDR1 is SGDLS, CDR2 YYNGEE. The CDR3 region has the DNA TGTGCCAGCAGCTCCCAACGGCACAGGGGTGCTGGCTACACCTTC. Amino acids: CASSSQRHRGAGYTF.

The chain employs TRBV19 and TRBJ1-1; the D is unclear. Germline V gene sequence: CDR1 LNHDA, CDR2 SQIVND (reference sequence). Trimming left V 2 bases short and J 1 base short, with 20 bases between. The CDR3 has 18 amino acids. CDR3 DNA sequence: TGTGCCAGTAGTATACTGGACTCTGGTGGCAAAACGAACACTGAAGCTTTCTTT. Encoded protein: CASSILDSGGKTNTEAFF.

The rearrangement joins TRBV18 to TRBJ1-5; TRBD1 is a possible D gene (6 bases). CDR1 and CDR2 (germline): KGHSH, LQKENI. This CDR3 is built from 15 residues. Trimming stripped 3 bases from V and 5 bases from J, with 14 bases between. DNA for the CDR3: TGTGCCAGCTCACCCCAGAGGGGGTTAGATCAGCCCCAGCATTTT. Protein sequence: CASSPQRGLDQPQHF.

The CDR3 spells CASSYGGGGNNEQFF. For the CDR3, the DNA is TGTGCCAGCAGCTACGGAGGGGGCGGGAACAATGAGCAGTTCTTC. The rearrangement uses TRBV7-6 and TRBJ2-1; tentatively, D is TRBD1 (7 bases). Looked up from germline, CDR1 is SGHVS and CDR2 is FNYEAQ. Trimming cost V 4 bases and J 5 bases, with 15 bases left between them. CDR3 length equals 15 residues.

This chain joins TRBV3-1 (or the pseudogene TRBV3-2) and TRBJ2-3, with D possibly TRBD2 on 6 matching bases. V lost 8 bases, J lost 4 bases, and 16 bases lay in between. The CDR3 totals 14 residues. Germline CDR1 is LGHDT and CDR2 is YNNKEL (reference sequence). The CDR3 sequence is CASLGGAEPDTQYF. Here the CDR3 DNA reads TGTGCCAGCTTAGGCGGGGCCGAACCAGATACGCAGTATTTT.

The CDR3 nucleotides read TGTGCCAGCAGTTTTGAGGGGGAATCCCTCTATGGCTACACCTTC. It is translated as CASSFEGESLYGYTF. V gene TRBV27 combines with J gene TRBJ1-2, with a possible D match to TRBD1 (6 bases). The CDR3 length is 15 residues. Germline lookup yields CDR1 MNHEY and CDR2 SMNVEV (reference sequence). Trimming stripped 3 bases from V and 4 bases from J, with 15 bases between.